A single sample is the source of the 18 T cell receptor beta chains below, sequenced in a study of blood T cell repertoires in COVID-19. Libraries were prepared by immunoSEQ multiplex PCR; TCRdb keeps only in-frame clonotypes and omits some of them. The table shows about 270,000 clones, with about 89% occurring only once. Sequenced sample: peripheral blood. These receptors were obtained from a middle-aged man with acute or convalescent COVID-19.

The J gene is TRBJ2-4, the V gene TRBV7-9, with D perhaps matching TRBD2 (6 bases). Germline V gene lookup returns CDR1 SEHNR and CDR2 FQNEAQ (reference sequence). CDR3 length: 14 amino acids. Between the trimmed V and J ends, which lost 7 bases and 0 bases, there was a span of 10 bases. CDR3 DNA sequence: TGTGCCAGCAACCCGGGGGTAGCCAAAAACATTCAGTACTTC. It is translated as CASNPGVAKNIQYF.

The CDR3: CASSLDSSPGELFF. The CDR3 DNA reads as TGCGCCAGCAGCTTGGATTCGAGTCCCGGGGAGCTGTTTTTT. The rearrangement links TRBV5-1 to TRBJ2-2; D is ambiguous. There are 14 residues in the CDR3. From germline, CDR1 is SGHRS and CDR2 YFSETQ. V gave up 0 bases and J gave up 6 bases, with 9 bases separating them.

CDR3 region: CASSSQTGGLTEAFF. The CDR3 DNA sequence: TGTGCCAGCAGCTCACAGACAGGGGGCCTCACTGAAGCTTTCTTT. The chain joins TRBV6-5 to TRBJ1-1; TRBD1 agrees at 10 bases. The length of the CDR3 is 15 residues. Germline V CDR1 and CDR2: MNHEY, SVGAGI. V gave up 6 bases and J gave up 4 bases; unmatched junction bases: 8.

The DNA of the CDR3 is TGTGCCAGCAGCTTAGGAGGAGGGGCCTCCGGGGCTGAAGCTTTCTTT. This sequence encodes CASSLGGGASGAEAFF. This sequence joins TRBV13 and TRBJ1-1; possible D gene TRBD1, 5 bases. The CDR3 has 16 residues. Trimming pared 0 bases from V and 6 bases from J, leaving 17 bases between. Germline V gene data show CDR1 as PRHDT and CDR2 as FYEKMQ (reference sequence).

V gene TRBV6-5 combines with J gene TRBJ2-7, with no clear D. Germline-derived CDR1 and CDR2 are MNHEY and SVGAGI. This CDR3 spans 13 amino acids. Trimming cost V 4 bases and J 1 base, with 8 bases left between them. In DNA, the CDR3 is TGTGCCAGCAGTTTTGCGGCTTCCTACGAGCAGTACTTC. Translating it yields CASSFAASYEQYF.

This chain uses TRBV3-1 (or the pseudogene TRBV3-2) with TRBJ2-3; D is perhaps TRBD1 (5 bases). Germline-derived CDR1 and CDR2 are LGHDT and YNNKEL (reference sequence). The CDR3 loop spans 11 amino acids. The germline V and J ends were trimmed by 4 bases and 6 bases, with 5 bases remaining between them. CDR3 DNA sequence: TGTGCCAGCAGCCGGGGCGATACGCAGTATTTT. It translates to CASSRGDTQYF.

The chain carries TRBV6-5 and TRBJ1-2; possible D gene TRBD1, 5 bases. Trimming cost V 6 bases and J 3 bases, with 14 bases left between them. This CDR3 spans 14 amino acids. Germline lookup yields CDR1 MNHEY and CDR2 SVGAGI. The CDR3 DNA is TGTGCCAGCAGCGCACCTACAGGTTACTATGGCTACACCTTC. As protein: CASSAPTGYYGYTF.

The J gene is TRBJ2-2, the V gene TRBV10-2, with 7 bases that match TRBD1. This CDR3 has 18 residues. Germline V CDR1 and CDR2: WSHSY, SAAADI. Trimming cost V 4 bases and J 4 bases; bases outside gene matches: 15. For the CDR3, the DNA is TGCGCCAGCAGTGGGGTAGCTCGAGGGGGCAGTATCACCGGGGAGCTGTTTTTT. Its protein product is CASSGVARGGSITGELFF.

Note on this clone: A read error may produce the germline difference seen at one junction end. The CDR3 spells CASSLGYQGLEETQYF. The DNA of the CDR3 is TGTGCTAGCAGCTTAGGTTATCAGGGGCTGGAAGAGACCCAGTACTTC. V and J are TRBV7-7 and TRBJ2-5, with D perhaps matching TRBD1 (6 bases). Germline V gene sequence: CDR1 SSHAT, CDR2 FNYEAQ (reference sequence). The CDR3 totals 16 residues.

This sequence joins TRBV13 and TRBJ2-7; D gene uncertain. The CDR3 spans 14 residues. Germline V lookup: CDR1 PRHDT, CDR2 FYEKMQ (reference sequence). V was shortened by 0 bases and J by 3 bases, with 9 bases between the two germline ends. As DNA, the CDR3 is TGTGCCAGCAGCTTAGGGGGCACCGACTACGAGCAGTACTTC. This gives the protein CASSLGGTDYEQYF.

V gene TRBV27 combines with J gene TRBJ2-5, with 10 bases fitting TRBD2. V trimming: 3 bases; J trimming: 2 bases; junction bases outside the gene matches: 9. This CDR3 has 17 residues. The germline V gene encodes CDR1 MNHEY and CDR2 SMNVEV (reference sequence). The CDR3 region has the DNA TGTGCCAGCAGTTTGAGGGCGTTTAGCGGGGGGCAAGAGACCCAGTACTTC. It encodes CASSLRAFSGGQETQYF.

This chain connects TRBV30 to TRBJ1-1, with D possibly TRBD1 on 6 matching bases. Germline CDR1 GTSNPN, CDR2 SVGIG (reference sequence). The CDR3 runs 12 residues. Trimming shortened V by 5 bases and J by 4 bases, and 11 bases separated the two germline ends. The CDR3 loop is CAWDPGATEAFF. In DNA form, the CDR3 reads TGTGCCTGGGATCCAGGGGCCACTGAAGCTTTCTTT.

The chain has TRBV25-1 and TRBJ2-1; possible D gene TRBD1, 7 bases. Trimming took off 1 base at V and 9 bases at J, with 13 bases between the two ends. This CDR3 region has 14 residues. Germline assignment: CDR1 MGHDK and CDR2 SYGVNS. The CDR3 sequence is CASSEWGRGAEQFF. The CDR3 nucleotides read TGTGCCAGCAGTGAATGGGGCAGGGGGGCTGAGCAGTTCTTC.

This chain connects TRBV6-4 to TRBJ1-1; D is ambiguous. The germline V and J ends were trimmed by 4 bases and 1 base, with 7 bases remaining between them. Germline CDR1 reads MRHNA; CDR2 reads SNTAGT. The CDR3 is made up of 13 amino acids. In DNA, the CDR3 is TGTGCCAGCAGTGTAACAGCGAACACTGAAGCTTTCTTT. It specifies CASSVTANTEAFF.

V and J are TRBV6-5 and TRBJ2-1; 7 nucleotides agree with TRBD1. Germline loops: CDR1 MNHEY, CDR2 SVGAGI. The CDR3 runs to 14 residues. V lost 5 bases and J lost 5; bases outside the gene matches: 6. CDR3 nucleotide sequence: TGTGCCAGCAGTAGAGACAGGGCGAACAATGAGCAGTTCTTC. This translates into CASSRDRANNEQFF.

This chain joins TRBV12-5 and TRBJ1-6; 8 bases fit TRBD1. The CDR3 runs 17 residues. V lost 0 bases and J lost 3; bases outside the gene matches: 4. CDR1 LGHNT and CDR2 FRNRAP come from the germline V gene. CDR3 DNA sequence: TGTGCTAGTGGTTTGGTAAGACAGGGGTTCTATAATTCACCCCTCCACTTT. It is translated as CASGLVRQGFYNSPLHF.

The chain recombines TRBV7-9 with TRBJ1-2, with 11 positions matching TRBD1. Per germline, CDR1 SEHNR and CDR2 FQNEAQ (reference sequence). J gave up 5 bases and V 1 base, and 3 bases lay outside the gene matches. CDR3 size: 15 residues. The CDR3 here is CASSLGTGGFYGYTF. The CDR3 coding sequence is TGTGCCAGCAGCTTAGGGACAGGGGGCTTTTATGGCTACACCTTC.

CDR3 nucleotides: TGCGCCAGCAGCTTAGGGACTAGCGGGTCCCAAGAGACCCAGTACTTC. It specifies CASSLGTSGSQETQYF. The chain recombines TRBV5-1 with TRBJ2-5; 12 bases line up with TRBD2. The CDR3 has 16 amino acids. From germline, CDR1 is SGHRS and CDR2 YFSETQ. The trim removed 2 bases at V and 1 base at J, leaving 3 bases unmatched.